A single count supports the clone carrying this TCR beta chain. Looked up from germline, CDR1 is SGHAT and CDR2 is FQDESV (reference sequence). This CDR3 has 13 residues. Trimming shortened V by 7 bases and J by 1 base, and 9 bases separated the two germline ends. These data belong to a study of blood T cell repertoires in COVID-19. In the study overall: The United States, Italy and Spain provided the acute and convalescent COVID-19 samples. T cells, B-cell-depleted T cells, or PBMCs provided the cDNA or gDNA that served as material.

The protocol was immunoSEQ multiplex PCR, while the TCRdb copy is restricted to in-frame clones and leaves out a portion. Here the sample spans under 95,000 clones, more than 75% being singletons. The origin of this receptor is a woman of 80 years or more with acute or convalescent COVID-19. The sequenced sample consisted of peripheral blood. This chain uses TRBV11-1 with TRBJ2-3, with unresolved D. The CDR3 reads CASKQDGTDTQYF. CDR3 bases: TGTGCCAGCAAGCAGGATGGCACAGATACGCAGTATTTT.